The T cell receptor beta chain under discussion was sequenced for a study of blood T cell repertoires in COVID-19. Two negative PCRs, clearance, or symptom resolution were required of recovered Cohort 3 donors. The V gene end was trimmed by 3 bases and the J gene end by 4 bases; junction bases not matched to a gene: 6. Per germline, CDR1 SEHNR and CDR2 FQNEAQ (reference sequence). The CDR3 runs 16 residues. The protocol was immunoSEQ multiplex PCR, while the TCRdb copy is restricted to in-frame clones and leaves out a portion. The top ten clones hold about 10% of a sample with roughly 300,000 clones, 80% to 90% of them seen once.

The sample was PBMCs or T cells enriched from blood (not recorded which). The receptor was derived from a woman aged 18-30 years who had recovered from COVID-19. The rearrangement uses TRBV7-9 and TRBJ2-3, with 11 positions matching TRBD2. The CDR3 region has the DNA TGTGCCAGCAGCTTCGAACTAGCGGGAGCGTCAGATACGCAGTATTTT. Translated, it gives CASSFELAGASDTQYF.